This entry lists 15 T cell receptor beta chains sequenced from one sample in a study of PD-1 blockade in classical Hodgkin lymphoma. Time point denoted: cycle 4 day 1 (C4D1), after 6 weeks of nivolumab. Every patient was affected by relapse after autologous stem cell transplantation, while exposure to brentuximab vedotin was not uniform. Profiling relied on immunoSEQ multiplex PCR, and the TCRdb table lists in-frame clones only, not all of them. In the table there are tens of thousands of clones, almost 85% of which are singletons. This specimen consisted of peripheral blood mononuclear cells (PBMCs), obtained before the fourth cycle of nivolumab. These receptor sequences come from a human donor with classical Hodgkin lymphoma.

V and J are TRBV2 and TRBJ1-1, with D uncertain. Germline V gene sequence: CDR1 SNHLY, CDR2 FYNNEI. The CDR3 has 14 amino acids. V was clipped by 6 bases and J by 0 bases, with 11 bases between them. CDR3 residues: CASSFGRMNTEAFF. CDR3 coding DNA: TGTGCCAGCAGCTTCGGACGGATGAACACTGAAGCTTTCTTT. Looking up the rest from reference TRBV2 and TRBJ1-1 gives the full variable domain: EPEVTQTPSHQVTQMGQEVILRCVPISNHLYFYWYRQILGQKVEFLVSFYNNEISEKSEIFDDQFSVERPDGSNFTLKIRSTKLEDSAMYFCASSFGRMNTEAFFGQGTRLTVV.

This clone was seen more than once but under ten times. V is TRBV4-2 and J is TRBJ2-2; D is perhaps TRBD1 (5 bases). In germline, CDR1 is LGHNA, CDR2 YNFKEQ. Deletions cut 4 bases from V and 0 bases from J, with 12 bases between. The CDR3 consists of 16 residues. CDR3 region: CASSPNAGTNTGELFF. Here the CDR3 DNA reads TGTGCCAGCAGCCCGAACGCAGGGACGAACACCGGGGAGCTGTTTTTT.

This clone was counted only a few times. The chain combines TRBV11-2 with TRBJ2-7; 8 bases map to TRBD1. The V and J ends lost 5 bases and 2 bases, in that order; junction bases with no gene match: 8. Looked up from germline, CDR1 is SGHAT and CDR2 is FQNNGV. CDR3 length: 15 residues. For the CDR3, the DNA is TGTGCCAGCAGCCGCGACCGGGACAGGACCTACGAGCAGTACTTC. Amino acids: CASSRDRDRTYEQYF.

This sequence joins TRBV15 and TRBJ2-1, with D tentatively TRBD1 (5 bases). CDR1 and CDR2 (germline): LNHNV, YYDKDF (reference sequence). This CDR3 has 13 residues. V was cut by 4 bases and J by 4 bases, with 8 bases left in between. The CDR3 region is CATSNYRYNEQFF. CDR3 coding DNA: TGTGCCACCAGCAATTACAGGTACAATGAGCAGTTCTTC.

The V and J genes are TRBV2 and TRBJ1-1; tentatively, D is TRBD1 (5 bases). Trimming shortened V by 0 bases and J by 4 bases, and 12 bases separated the two germline ends. The germline V gene encodes CDR1 SNHLY and CDR2 FYNNEI. The CDR3 length is 15 residues. CDR3: CASSEAGRVGTEAFF. CDR3 bases: TGTGCCAGCAGTGAAGCGGGCAGGGTGGGCACTGAAGCTTTCTTT.

The chain joins TRBV9 to TRBJ2-1, with unresolved D. Germline CDR1 and CDR2: SGDLS and YYNGEE. The CDR3 length is 13 residues. Trimming took 5 bases from V and 7 from J, leaving 13 bases between them. As DNA, the CDR3 is TGTGCCAGCAGTCAGCAGGTCGCGAATGAGCAGTTCTTC. Translation: CASSQQVANEQFF.

The V call is TRBV4-1, the J call TRBJ2-7, with 11 bases aligning to TRBD1. Germline V gene lookup returns CDR1 MGHRA and CDR2 YSYEKL. The CDR3 length is 15 residues. The V gene end was trimmed by 2 bases and the J gene end by 6 bases; junction bases not matched to a gene: 6. The CDR3 DNA reads as TGCGCCAGCAGCCAATCCGGGACAGGGGGAGGCGAGCAGTACTTC. It yields the protein CASSQSGTGGGEQYF.

The chain has TRBV6-1 and TRBJ2-1; D ambiguous. V lost 3 bases to trimming and J lost 1 base, with 4 bases between them. The CDR3 is 13 amino acids. Germline CDR1 is MNHNS and CDR2 is SASEGT. Here the CDR3 DNA reads TGTGCCAGCAGTGATAGATCCTACAATGAGCAGTTCTTC. Translation gives CASSDRSYNEQFF.

This clone was seen once. V is TRBV19 and J is TRBJ2-1; D is ambiguous. This CDR3 is built from 14 residues. Trimming cost V 3 bases and J 4 bases, with 10 bases left between them. Germline CDR1 LNHDA, CDR2 SQIVND (reference sequence). The CDR3 nucleotides read TGTGCCAGTAGTATTTCGGGTCAATACAATGAGCAGTTCTTC. It is translated as CASSISGQYNEQFF.

The rearrangement links TRBV11-2 to TRBJ2-2; a weak D match, TRBD2 (6 bases). Germline assignment: CDR1 SGHAT and CDR2 FQNNGV. V was clipped by 1 base and J by 3 bases, with 9 bases between them. The CDR3 runs 15 residues. CDR3 bases: TGTGCCAGCAGCTTAGCGGGGGTTGACACCGGGGAGCTGTTTTTT. It yields the protein CASSLAGVDTGELFF.

This rearrangement joins TRBV30 to TRBJ1-4; D call uncertain. V lost 4 bases and J lost 4, with 4 bases in between. Germline CDR1 GTSNPN, CDR2 SVGIG (reference sequence). The CDR3 is made up of 11 amino acids. CDR3 sequence: CAWTLNEKLFF. The CDR3 bases are TGTGCCTGGACTCTTAATGAAAAACTGTTTTTT. Full variable domain (rest looked up from reference TRBV30 and TRBJ1-4): SQTIHQWPATLVQPVGSPLSLECTVEGTSNPNLYWYRQAAGRGLQLLFYSVGIGQISSEVPQNLSASRPQDRQFILSSKKLLLSDSGFYLCAWTLNEKLFFGSGTQLSVL.

The V call is TRBV7-3, the J call TRBJ2-2, with D possibly being TRBD2 (5 bases). Trimming cost V 4 bases and J 7 bases, with 13 bases left between them. The CDR3 is 14 amino acids. Germline V lookup: CDR1 SGHTA, CDR2 FQGTGA. CDR3 nucleotides: TGTGCCAGCAGCTCCGGACTGGCCCTCGGGGAGCTGTTTTTT. It codes for CASSSGLALGELFF.

This CDR3 is CASSSQGRTQYF. Written as DNA, the CDR3 is TGTGCCAGCAGCTCACAGGGGCGTACGCAGTATTTT. The V and J genes are TRBV11-2 and TRBJ2-3, with 7 positions matching TRBD1. The V segment lost 4 bases and the J segment 8 bases; nucleotides outside the gene matches: 3. The germline V gene encodes CDR1 SGHAT and CDR2 FQNNGV. The CDR3 extends over 12 amino acids.

This chain uses TRBV5-6 with TRBJ1-2; D gene ambiguous. This CDR3 region has 13 residues. Germline assignment: CDR1 SGHDT and CDR2 YYEEEE. Trimming cost V 2 bases and J 3 bases, with 8 bases left between them. The CDR3 nucleotides read TGTGCCAGCAGCTTAAGGCCAGACTATGGCTACACCTTC. Its translation: CASSLRPDYGYTF.

This clone was counted a single time. The gene calls are TRBV28 and TRBJ2-2; D gene uncertain. The CDR3 extends over 13 amino acids. V gave up 8 bases and J gave up 1 base, with 8 bases separating them. CDR1 MDHEN and CDR2 SYDVKM come from the germline V gene. The CDR3 sequence is CASGPLNTGELFF. The CDR3 DNA is TGTGCCAGCGGGCCCCTGAACACCGGGGAGCTGTTTTTT. The entire variable domain, with the rest obtained from reference TRBV28 and TRBJ2-2, is as follows: DVKVTQSSRYLVKRTGEKVFLECVQDMDHENMFWYRQDPGLGLRLIYFSYDVKMKEKGDIPEGYSVSREKKERFSLILESASTNQTSMYLCASGPLNTGELFFGEGSRLTVL.